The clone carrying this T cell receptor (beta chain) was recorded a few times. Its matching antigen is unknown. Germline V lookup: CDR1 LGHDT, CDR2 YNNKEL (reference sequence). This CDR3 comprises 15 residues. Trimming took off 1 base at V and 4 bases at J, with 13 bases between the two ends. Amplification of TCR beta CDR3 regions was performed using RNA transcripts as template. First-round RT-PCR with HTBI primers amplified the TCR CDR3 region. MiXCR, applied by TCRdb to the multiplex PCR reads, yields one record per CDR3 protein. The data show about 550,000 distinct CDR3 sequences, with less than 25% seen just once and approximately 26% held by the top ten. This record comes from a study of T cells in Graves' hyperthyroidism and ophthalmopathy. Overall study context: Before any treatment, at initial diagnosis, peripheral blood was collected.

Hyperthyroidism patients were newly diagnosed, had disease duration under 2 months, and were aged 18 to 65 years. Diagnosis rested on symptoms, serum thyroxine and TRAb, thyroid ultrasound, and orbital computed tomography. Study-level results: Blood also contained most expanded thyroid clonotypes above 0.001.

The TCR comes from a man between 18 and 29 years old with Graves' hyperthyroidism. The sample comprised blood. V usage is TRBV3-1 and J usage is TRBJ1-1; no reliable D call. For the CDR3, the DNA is TGTGCCAGCAGCCAAGTAGGGAGGGTTTCCACTGAAGCTTTCTTT. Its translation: CASSQVGRVSTEAFF.